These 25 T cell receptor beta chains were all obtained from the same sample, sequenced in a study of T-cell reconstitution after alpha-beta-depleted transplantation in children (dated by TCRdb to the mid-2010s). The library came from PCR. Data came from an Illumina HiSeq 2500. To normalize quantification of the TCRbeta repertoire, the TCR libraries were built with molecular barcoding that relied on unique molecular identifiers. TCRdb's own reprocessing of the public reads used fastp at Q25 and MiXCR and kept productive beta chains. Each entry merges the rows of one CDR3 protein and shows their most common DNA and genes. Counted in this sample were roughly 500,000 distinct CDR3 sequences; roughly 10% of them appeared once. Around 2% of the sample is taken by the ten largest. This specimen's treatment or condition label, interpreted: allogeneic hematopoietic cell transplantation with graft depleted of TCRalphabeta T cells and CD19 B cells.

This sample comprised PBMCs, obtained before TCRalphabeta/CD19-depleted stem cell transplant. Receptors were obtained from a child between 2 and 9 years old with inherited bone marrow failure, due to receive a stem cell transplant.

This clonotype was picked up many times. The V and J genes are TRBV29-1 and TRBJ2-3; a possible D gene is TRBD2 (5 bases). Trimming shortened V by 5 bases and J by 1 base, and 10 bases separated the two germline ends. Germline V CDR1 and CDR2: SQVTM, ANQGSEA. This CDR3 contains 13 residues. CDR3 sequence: CSVSGGGTDTQYF. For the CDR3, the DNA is TGCAGCGTTTCCGGAGGTGGCACAGATACGCAGTATTTT.

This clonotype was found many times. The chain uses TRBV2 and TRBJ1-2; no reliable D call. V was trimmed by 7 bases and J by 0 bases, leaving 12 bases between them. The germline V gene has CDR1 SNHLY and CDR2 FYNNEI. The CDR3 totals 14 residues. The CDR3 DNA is TGTGCCAGCACCGAAGGGCCAGCTAACTATGGCTACACCTTC. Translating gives CASTEGPANYGYTF. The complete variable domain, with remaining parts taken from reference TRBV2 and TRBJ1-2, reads EPEVTQTPSHQVTQMGQEVILRCVPISNHLYFYWYRQILGQKVEFLVSFYNNEISEKSEIFDDQFSVERPDGSNFTLKIRSTKLEDSAMYFCASTEGPANYGYTFGSGTRLTVV.

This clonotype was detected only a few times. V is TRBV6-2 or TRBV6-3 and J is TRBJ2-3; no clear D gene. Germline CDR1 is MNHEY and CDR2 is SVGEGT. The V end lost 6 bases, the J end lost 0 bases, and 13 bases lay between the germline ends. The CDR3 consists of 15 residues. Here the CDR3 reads CASRTGLTSTDTQYF. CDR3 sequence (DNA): TGTGCCAGCAGGACTGGGCTAACTAGCACAGATACGCAGTATTTT.

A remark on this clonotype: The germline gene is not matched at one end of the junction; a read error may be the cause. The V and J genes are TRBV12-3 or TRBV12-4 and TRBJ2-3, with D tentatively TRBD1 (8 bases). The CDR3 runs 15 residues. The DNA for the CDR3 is TGTGCCAGCAGTTCTCACAGGGGGGGCACAGACACGCAGTATTTT. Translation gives CASSSHRGGTDTQYF.

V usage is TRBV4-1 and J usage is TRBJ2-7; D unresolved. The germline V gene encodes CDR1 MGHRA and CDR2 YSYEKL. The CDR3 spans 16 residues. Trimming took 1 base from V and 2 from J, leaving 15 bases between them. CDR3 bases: TGCGCCAGCAGCCAAGCCCTACTCACTCCCGCCTACGAGCAGTACTTC. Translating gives CASSQALLTPAYEQYF.

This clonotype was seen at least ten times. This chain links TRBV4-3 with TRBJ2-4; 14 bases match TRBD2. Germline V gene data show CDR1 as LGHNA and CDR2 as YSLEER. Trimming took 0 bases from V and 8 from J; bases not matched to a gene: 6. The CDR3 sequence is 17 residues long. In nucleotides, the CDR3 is TGCGCCAGCAGCCAAGACCCCGGGACTAGCGGGAGTGACATTCAGTACTTC. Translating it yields CASSQDPGTSGSDIQYF.

DNA for the CDR3: TGCAGCGTTGAAAGCGGGAGCGGGGGCAATGAGCAGTTCTTC. This codes for CSVESGSGGNEQFF. The rearrangement joins TRBV29-1 to TRBJ2-1; 8 bases are shared with TRBD2. V shed 2 bases, J shed 6 bases, and the junction held 6 bases outside the gene matches. The length of the CDR3 is 14 residues. Germline CDR1 is SQVTM and CDR2 is ANQGSEA.

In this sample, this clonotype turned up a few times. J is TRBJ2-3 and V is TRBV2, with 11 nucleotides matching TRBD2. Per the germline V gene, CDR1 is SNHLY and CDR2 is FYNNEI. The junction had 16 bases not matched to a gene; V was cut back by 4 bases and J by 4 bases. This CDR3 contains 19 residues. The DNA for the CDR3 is TGTGCCAGCAGTGGGCCCAGGGAGACTAGCGGGACGAGTGCAGATACGCAGTATTTT. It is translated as CASSGPRETSGTSADTQYF. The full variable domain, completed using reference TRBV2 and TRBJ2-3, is EPEVTQTPSHQVTQMGQEVILRCVPISNHLYFYWYRQILGQKVEFLVSFYNNEISEKSEIFDDQFSVERPDGSNFTLKIRSTKLEDSAMYFCASSGPRETSGTSADTQYFGPGTRLTVL.

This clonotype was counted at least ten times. The CDR3 region is CASSPGQDDNEQFF. DNA of the CDR3: TGTGCCAGCAGCCCGGGGCAGGACGACAATGAGCAGTTCTTC. J is TRBJ2-1 and V is TRBV9; either TRBD1 or TRBD2 may supply D (5 bases each). Germline CDR1 reads SGDLS; CDR2 reads YYNGEE. This CDR3 is 14 amino acids long. V lost 4 bases, J lost 5 bases, and 13 bases lay in between.

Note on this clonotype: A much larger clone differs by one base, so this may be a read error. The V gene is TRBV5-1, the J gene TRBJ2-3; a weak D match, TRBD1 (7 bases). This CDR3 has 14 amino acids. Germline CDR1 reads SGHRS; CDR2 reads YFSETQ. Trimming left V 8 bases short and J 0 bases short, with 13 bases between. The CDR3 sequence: CARRDRFSTDTQYF. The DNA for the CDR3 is TGCGCCAGGCGGGACAGATTTAGCACAGATACGCAGTATTTT.

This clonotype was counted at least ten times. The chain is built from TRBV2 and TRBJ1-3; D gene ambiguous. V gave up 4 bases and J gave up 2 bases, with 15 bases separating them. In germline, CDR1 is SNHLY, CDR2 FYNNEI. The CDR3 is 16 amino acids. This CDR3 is CASSGLSEGTGNTIYF. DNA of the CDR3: TGTGCCAGCAGTGGGCTGTCAGAGGGTACTGGAAACACCATATATTTT.

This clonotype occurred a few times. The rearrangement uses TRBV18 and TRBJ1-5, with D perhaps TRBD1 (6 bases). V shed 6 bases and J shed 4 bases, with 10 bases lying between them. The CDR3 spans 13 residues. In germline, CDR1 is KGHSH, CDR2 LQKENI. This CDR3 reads CASSTGLNQPQHF. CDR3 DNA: TGTGCCAGCTCTACAGGGCTGAATCAGCCCCAGCATTTT. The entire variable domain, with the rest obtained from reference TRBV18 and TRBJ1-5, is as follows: NAGVMQNPRHLVRRRGQEARLRCSPMKGHSHVYWYRQLPEEGLKFMVYLQKENIIDESGMPKERFSAEFPKEGPSILRIQQVVRGDSAAYFCASSTGLNQPQHFGDGTRLSIL.

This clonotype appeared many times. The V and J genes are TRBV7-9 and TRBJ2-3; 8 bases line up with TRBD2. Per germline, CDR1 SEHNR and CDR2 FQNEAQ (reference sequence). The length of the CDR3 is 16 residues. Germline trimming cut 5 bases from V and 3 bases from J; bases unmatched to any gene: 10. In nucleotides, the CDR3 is TGTGCCAGCAGCCCACCCCCACGGGAGGGGACAGATACGCAGTATTTT. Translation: CASSPPPREGTDTQYF.

CDR3 protein: CASSYSTVGFRNTEAFF. The CDR3 region has the DNA TGTGCCAGCAGTTACTCCACAGTGGGGTTTAGGAACACTGAAGCTTTCTTT. V is TRBV6-5 and J is TRBJ1-1; no firm D call. The CDR3 is made up of 17 amino acids. Germline CDR1 MNHEY, CDR2 SVGAGI. Deletions cut 0 bases from V and 1 base from J, with 15 bases between.

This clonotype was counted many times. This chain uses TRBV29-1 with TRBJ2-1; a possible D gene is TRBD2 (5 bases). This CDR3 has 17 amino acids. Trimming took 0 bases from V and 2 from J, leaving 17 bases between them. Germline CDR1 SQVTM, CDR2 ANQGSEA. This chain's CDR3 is CSVEDPPAVPPYNEQFF. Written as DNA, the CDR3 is TGCAGCGTTGAAGATCCGCCAGCGGTCCCTCCCTACAATGAGCAGTTCTTC.

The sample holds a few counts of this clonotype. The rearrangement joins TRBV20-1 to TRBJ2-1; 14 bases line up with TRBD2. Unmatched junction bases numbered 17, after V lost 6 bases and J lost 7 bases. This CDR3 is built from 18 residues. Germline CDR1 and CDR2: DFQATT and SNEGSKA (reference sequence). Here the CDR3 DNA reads TGCAGTGCCACAATACCGGGACTAGCGGGAGTTCCTAAGAATGAGCAGTTCTTC. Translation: CSATIPGLAGVPKNEQFF.

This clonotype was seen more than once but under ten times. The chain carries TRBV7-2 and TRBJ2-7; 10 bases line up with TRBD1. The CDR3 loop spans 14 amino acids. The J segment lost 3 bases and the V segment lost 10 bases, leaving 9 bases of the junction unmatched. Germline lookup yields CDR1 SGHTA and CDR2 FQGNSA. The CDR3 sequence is CATAWGQGNYEQYF. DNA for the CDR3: TGTGCCACAGCTTGGGGACAGGGGAACTACGAGCAGTACTTC. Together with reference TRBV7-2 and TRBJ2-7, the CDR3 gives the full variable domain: GAGVSQSPSNKVTEKGKDVELRCDPISGHTALYWYRQSLGQGLEFLIYFQGNSAPDKSGLPSDRFSAERTGGSVSTLTIQRTQQEDSAVYLCATAWGQGNYEQYFGPGTRLTVT.

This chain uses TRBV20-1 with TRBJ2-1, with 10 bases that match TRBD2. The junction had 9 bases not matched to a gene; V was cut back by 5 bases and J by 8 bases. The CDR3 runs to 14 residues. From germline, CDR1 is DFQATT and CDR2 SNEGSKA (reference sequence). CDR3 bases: TGCAGTGCTCTATCTAGCGGGAGAAGTGATGAGCAGTTCTTC. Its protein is CSALSSGRSDEQFF.

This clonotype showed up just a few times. Here the CDR3 DNA reads TGTGCTAGTGCTAGCATCAAGGCCCAAGAGACCCAGTACTTC. Translating gives CASASIKAQETQYF. The gene calls are TRBV12-5 and TRBJ2-5, with D perhaps matching TRBD2 (5 bases). CDR1 and CDR2 (germline): LGHNT, FRNRAP. Deletions cut 7 bases from V and 1 base from J, with 13 bases between. The CDR3 length is 14 residues.

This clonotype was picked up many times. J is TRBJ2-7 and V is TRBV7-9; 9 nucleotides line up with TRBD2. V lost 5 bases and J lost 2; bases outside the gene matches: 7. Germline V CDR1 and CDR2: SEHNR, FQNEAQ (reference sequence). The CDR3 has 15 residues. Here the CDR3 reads CASSPTTSGAYEQYF. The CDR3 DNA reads TGTGCCAGCAGCCCGACGACTAGCGGAGCCTACGAGCAGTACTTC.

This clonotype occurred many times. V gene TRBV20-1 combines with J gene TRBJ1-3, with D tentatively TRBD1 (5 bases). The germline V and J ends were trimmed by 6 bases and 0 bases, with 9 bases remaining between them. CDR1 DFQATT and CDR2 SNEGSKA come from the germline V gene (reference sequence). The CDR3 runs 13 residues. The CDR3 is CSARESSGNTIYF. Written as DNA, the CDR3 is TGCAGTGCCAGGGAGAGCTCTGGAAACACCATATATTTT.

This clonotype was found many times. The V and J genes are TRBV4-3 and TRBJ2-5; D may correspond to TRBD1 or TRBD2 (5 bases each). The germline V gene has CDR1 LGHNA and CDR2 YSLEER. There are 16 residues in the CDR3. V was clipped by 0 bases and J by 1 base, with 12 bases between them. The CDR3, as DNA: TGCGCCAGCAGCCAAGAGGGGTGGGACCTCCAAGAGACCCAGTACTTC. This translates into CASSQEGWDLQETQYF.

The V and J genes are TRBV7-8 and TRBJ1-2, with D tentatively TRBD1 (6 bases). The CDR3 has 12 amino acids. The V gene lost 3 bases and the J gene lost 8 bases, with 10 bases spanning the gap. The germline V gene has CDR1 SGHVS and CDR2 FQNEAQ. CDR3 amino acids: CASSLDRGGYTF. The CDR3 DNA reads TGTGCCAGCAGCTTGGACAGAGGGGGCTACACCTTC.

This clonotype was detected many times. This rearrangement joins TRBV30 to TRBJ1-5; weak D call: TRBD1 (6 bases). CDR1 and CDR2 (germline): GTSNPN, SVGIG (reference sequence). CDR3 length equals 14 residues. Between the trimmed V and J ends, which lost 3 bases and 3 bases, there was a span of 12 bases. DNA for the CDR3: TGTGCCTGGAGCCAGGGGACCCTCAATCAGCCCCAGCATTTT. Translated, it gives CAWSQGTLNQPQHF. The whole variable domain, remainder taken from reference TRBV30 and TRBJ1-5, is SQTIHQWPATLVQPVGSPLSLECTVEGTSNPNLYWYRQAAGRGLQLLFYSVGIGQISSEVPQNLSASRPQDRQFILSSKKLLLSDSGFYLCAWSQGTLNQPQHFGDGTRLSIL.

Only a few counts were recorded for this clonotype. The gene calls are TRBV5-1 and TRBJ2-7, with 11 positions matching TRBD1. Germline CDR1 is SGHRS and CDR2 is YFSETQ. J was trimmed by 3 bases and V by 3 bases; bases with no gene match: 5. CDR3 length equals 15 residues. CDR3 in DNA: TGCGCCAGCAGCTGGTCCGGGACAGGGGGCTACGAGCAGTACTTC. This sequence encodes CASSWSGTGGYEQYF.